The 3 T cell receptor beta chains reported below all come from one sample, sequenced in a study of beta chain features in type 1 diabetes. The sequenced template was cDNA made from the entire isolated RNA. The assay was immunoSEQ multiplex PCR, and TCRdb's table has in-frame clones only and misses some. The sample holds 450,000 or so clones, about an eighth seen once. Sequencing was done on a sample of naive CD4+ T cells from blood. The receptor set was obtained from a woman under 30 in good health.

This clone was counted between two and nine times. This chain joins TRBV14 and TRBJ2-7, with 10 bases aligning to TRBD2. Germline loops: CDR1 SGHDN, CDR2 FVKESK. This CDR3 comprises 14 residues. J gave up 2 bases and V 4 bases, and 2 bases lay outside the gene matches. CDR3 DNA sequence: TGTGCCAGCAGCCGGACTAGCGGTCCCTACGAGCAGTACTTC. Its protein is CASSRTSGPYEQYF. The whole variable domain, remainder taken from reference TRBV14 and TRBJ2-7, is EAGVTQFPSHSVIEKGQTVTLRCDPISGHDNLYWYRRVMGKEIKFLLHFVKESKQDESGMPNNRFLAERTGGTYSTLKVQPAELEDSGVYFCASSRTSGPYEQYFGPGTRLTVT.

This clone turned up a few times. The chain combines TRBV25-1 with TRBJ2-3; 7 nucleotides match TRBD1. Germline lookup yields CDR1 MGHDK and CDR2 SYGVNS. V trimming: 2 bases; J trimming: 2 bases; junction bases outside the gene matches: 4. The CDR3 is made up of 15 amino acids. CDR3 sequence reads: CASSEGQVATDTQYF. CDR3 bases: TGTGCCAGCAGTGAAGGACAGGTCGCCACAGATACGCAGTATTTT.

In this sample, this clone turned up a few times. The chain couples TRBV4-3 to TRBJ2-1; D uncertain. Germline lookup yields CDR1 LGHNA and CDR2 YSLEER. This CDR3 is 14 amino acids long. The V end was cut by 1 base, the J end by 10 bases, with 14 bases between. In DNA form, the CDR3 reads TGCGCCAGCAGCCAAGGCCCCCGTCTATACGAGCAGTTCTTC. Protein: CASSQGPRLYEQFF.